A selection of T cell receptor beta chains follows, all from one sample in a study of cytomegalovirus exposure and HLA in healthy donors. Sequencing was performed with immunoSEQ multiplex PCR; in TCRdb, only in-frame clones are kept and a portion is missing. The sample has 200,000 to 300,000 clones, roughly 87% seen once; the top ten hold 12%. The sequencing input was PBMCs. The receptors were sampled from a young man in good health and CMV-seropositive. Each CDR3 is given with its conserved first and last residue. The D gene is left open where the match is weak. For some rows the clone size is stated as once, few or many, or as a class when expanded; others skip it.

j_call	d_call	v_call	clone_size	cdr3_nt	cdr3_aa
TRBJ2-7	TRBD2	TRBV27	once	TGTGCCAGTTCGACTAGCGGGAGCTACGAGCAGTACTTC	CASSTSGSYEQYF
TRBJ2-1	NA	TRBV10-2	NA	TGCGCCAGCAGTGCCACTAGTAGCGCCTACAATGAGCAGTTCTTC	CASSATSSAYNEQFF
TRBJ1-1	TRBD1	TRBV19	once	TGTGCCAGTAGTACCGGGACAGGGGGTTCTGAAGCTTTCTTT	CASSTGTGGSEAFF
TRBJ1-2	TRBD1	TRBV30	NA	TGTGCCTGGAGTTGGACAGGGCTTTATGGCTACACCTTC	CAWSWTGLYGYTF
TRBJ2-1	TRBD1	TRBV30	NA	TGTGCCTGGAGTGGGACAGGGCCCGCCGATCAGTTCTTC	CAWSGTGPADQFF
TRBJ1-1	TRBD1	TRBV6-4	NA	TGTGCCAGCAGTGTAGGACAGGGGGAGACTGAAGCTTTCTTT	CASSVGQGETEAFF
TRBJ2-1	NA	TRBV7-8	NA	TGTGCCAGCAGCTTAGAGATCAGGGACGCCAACGGTGAGCAGTTCTTC	CASSLEIRDANGEQFF
TRBJ2-7	NA	TRBV7-9	NA	TGTGCCAGCAGCCAGGACCACGAGCAGTACTTC	CASSQDHEQYF
TRBJ1-4	NA	TRBV29-1	NA	TGCAGCGTTGGGAGGGGACCTAATGAAAAACTGTTTTTT	CSVGRGPNEKLFF
TRBJ2-7	TRBD2	TRBV7-2	NA	TGTGCCAGCAGCTTTCTAGCGGGAAGTAACGAGCAGTACTTC	CASSFLAGSNEQYF
TRBJ1-2	TRBD1	TRBV28	NA	TGTGCCAGCAGTACCGCCGGGACAGGGTATGGCTACACCTTC	CASSTAGTGYGYTF
TRBJ2-3	NA	TRBV5-6	once	TGTGCCAGCAGCTATCCCCTGCCTAGCCATAGCACAGATACGCAGTATTTT	CASSYPLPSHSTDTQYF
TRBJ1-4	NA	TRBV6-5	NA	TGTGCCAGCAGTTACTCGGGGGTCTCTAGTGAAAAACTGTTTTTT	CASSYSGVSSEKLFF
TRBJ2-7	NA	TRBV27	NA	TGTGCCAGCAGTTCTTCAGGCTACGAGCAGTACTTC	CASSSSGYEQYF
TRBJ2-7	NA	TRBV28	few	TGTGCCAGCAGCCGGGCCCCCTACGAGCAGTACTTC	CASSRAPYEQYF
TRBJ1-1	NA	TRBV7-3	NA	TGTGCCAGCAGCTTAGGGTCGGGAACTGAAGCTTTCTTT	CASSLGSGTEAFF
TRBJ2-1	TRBD2	TRBV5-4	NA	TGTGCCAGCAGCTTGGGACTAGCGGGAGTCAACAATGAGCAGTTCTTC	CASSLGLAGVNNEQFF
TRBJ1-1	NA	TRBV6-5	NA	TGTGCCAGCAGTTACAGTCCTATGCCTGGGAACACTGAAGCTTTCTTT	CASSYSPMPGNTEAFF
TRBJ2-2	TRBD2	TRBV29-1	NA	TGCAGCGCCGATGGGGGGAGGGACACCGGGGAGCTGTTTTTT	CSADGGRDTGELFF
TRBJ2-2	NA	TRBV30	NA	TGTGCCTGCAATCCCCCGGGCCATCCCACCGGGGAGCTGTTTTTT	CACNPPGHPTGELFF